Listed below are T cell receptor beta chains from one sample, sequenced in a study of T cells in Graves' hyperthyroidism and ophthalmopathy. TCRdb itself ran the multiplex PCR reads through MiXCR, one entry per CDR3 protein. The sample yields approximately 300,000 distinct CDR3 sequences, 16% seen once. Sequencing was performed on blood. Receptor source: a man aged 30 to 45 with Graves' hyperthyroidism. Each CDR3 is given with its conserved first and last residue. Fields, in order: D gene, clone size, V gene, J gene, CDR3 protein, CDR3 DNA. A D gene is named only where the DNA matches it firmly. Expanded clones get a size class; other rows say once, few or many, or leave the size out.

TRBD1,many,TRBV2,TRBJ1-4,CASSKTGFNEKLFF,TGTGCCAGCAGTAAGACAGGGTTTAATGAAAAACTGTTTTTT
-,-,TRBV27,TRBJ1-6,CASSLHRRNSPLHF,TGTGCCAGCAGTTTACACAGAAGAAATTCACCCCTCCACTTT
-,many,TRBV5-1,TRBJ2-7,CASSFTYEQYF,TGCGCCAGCAGCTTTACCTACGAGCAGTACTTC
TRBD2,once,TRBV6-1,TRBJ2-5,CASNFLAGGAETQYF,TGTGCCAGCAACTTCTTAGCGGGAGGGGCGGAGACCCAGTACTTC
TRBD2,few,TRBV5-1,TRBJ2-5,CASSWGGIPRETQYF,TGCGCCAGCAGCTGGGGGGGTATCCCCCGAGAGACCCAGTACTTC
TRBD2,-,TRBV5-1,TRBJ2-1,CASSSGTSGSYNEQFF,TGCGCCAGCAGCTCCGGGACTAGCGGCTCCTACAATGAGCAGTTCTTC
-,few,TRBV5-8,TRBJ1-2,CASSFRPGNYGYTF,TGTGCCAGCAGCTTTCGTCCGGGAAACTATGGCTACACCTTC
TRBD1,few,TRBV5-1,TRBJ2-2,CASSLQGGYTGELFF,TGCGCCAGCAGCTTACAGGGGGGTTACACCGGGGAGCTGTTTTTT
TRBD2,-,TRBV15,TRBJ2-2,CATSPALAGGPRSRVGELFF,TGTGCCACCAGCCCTGCACTAGCGGGAGGGCCAAGGAGTCGGGTCGGGGAGCTGTTTTTT
-,many,TRBV7-2,TRBJ2-3,CASRQRLGGTDTQYF,TGTGCCAGCAGGCAAAGGCTAGGCGGCACAGATACGCAGTATTTT
-,-,TRBV24-1,TRBJ2-3,CATSDFQRDTQYF,TGTGCCACCAGTGATTTTCAGAGAGATACGCAGTATTTT
TRBD2,-,TRBV5-1,TRBJ2-5,CASSTGTSGFQETQYF,TGCGCCAGCAGCACCGGGACTAGCGGTTTCCAAGAGACCCAGTACTTC
-,-,TRBV4-2,TRBJ2-4,CASSQDRSGKNIQYF,TGTGCCAGCAGCCAAGATCGATCAGGCAAAAACATTCAGTACTTC
-,many,TRBV5-1,TRBJ2-3,CASSLVGDTQYF,TGCGCCAGCAGCTTGGTGGGAGATACGCAGTATTTT
-,few,TRBV5-1,TRBJ2-1,CASSLDPPLDEQFF,TGCGCCAGCAGCTTAGATCCGCCATTGGATGAGCAGTTCTTC
TRBD2,many,TRBV2,TRBJ2-7,CAGISGSSYEQYF,TGTGCCGGAATTAGCGGGAGCTCCTACGAGCAGTACTTC
-,few,TRBV29-1,TRBJ2-1,CSVDTTGLYNEQFF,TGCAGCGTTGACACTACGGGGCTTTACAATGAGCAGTTCTTC
-,many,TRBV11-2,TRBJ1-2,CASSITDGPYGYTF,TGTGCCAGCAGCATCACGGACGGACCCTATGGCTACACCTTC
-,many,TRBV7-3,TRBJ2-1,CASSPGGTYNEQFF,TGTGCCAGCAGCCCGGGGGGCACCTACAATGAGCAGTTCTTC
TRBD1,many,TRBV2,TRBJ2-1,CASRRAGGNEQFF,TGTGCCAGCAGAAGGGCAGGGGGCAATGAGCAGTTCTTC